Detailed here is one TCR beta chain. As processed by the authors: Estimation of nucleated cell counts relied on the amplification of reference gene primers. The table came from immunoSEQ multiplex PCR; TCRdb's copy has only in-frame clones and leaves some out. V, J and clone size reflect that table, while D and trimming were determined from the DNA. The table lists approximately 180,000 clones, roughly 90% of them singletons. CDR1 is SGHKS and CDR2 is YYEKEE in the germline V gene (reference sequence). CDR3 size: 15 residues. V lost 1 base, J lost 2 bases, and 9 bases lay in between. This entry belongs to a study of blood T cell repertoires in COVID-19. Overall study context: Donors in the United States, Italy and Spain gave samples during acute or convalescent COVID-19.

The source of this sequence is a man in his forties or fifties with acute or convalescent COVID-19. The chain combines TRBV5-5 with TRBJ2-2, with a tentative D call TRBD1 (5 bases). Specimen: peripheral blood. The CDR3 coding sequence is TGTGCCAGCAGCTTGTTAGGGGCAAACACCGGGGAGCTGTTTTTT. Amino acids: CASSLLGANTGELFF.